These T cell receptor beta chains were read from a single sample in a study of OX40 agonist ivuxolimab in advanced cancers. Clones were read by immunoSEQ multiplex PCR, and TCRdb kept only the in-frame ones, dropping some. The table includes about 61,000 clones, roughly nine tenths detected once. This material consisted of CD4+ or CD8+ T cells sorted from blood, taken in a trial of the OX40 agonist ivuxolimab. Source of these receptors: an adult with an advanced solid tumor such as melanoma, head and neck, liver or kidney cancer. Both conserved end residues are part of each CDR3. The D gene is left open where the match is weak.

CASSSAGWNNSPLHF - TRBJ1-6 TRBV27
CATSREYTEAFF - TRBJ1-1 TRBV15
CASSVDGDGYTF - TRBJ1-2 TRBV9
CASTWVVTDTQYF - TRBJ2-3 TRBV6-1
CASSVSTGGGNSPLHF TRBD1 TRBJ1-6 TRBV2
CASSLGQVREKLFF - TRBJ1-4 TRBV5-8
CASSLGAQGYEAFF - TRBJ1-1 TRBV7-2
CASSYSTGGGEKLFF TRBD1 TRBJ1-4 TRBV6-5
CASSQRRGPSYEQYF - TRBJ2-7 TRBV27
CASSLGTQKTYEQYF - TRBJ2-7 TRBV5-1
CASSFRPLQETQYF - TRBJ2-5 TRBV5-1
CASRTGTGVSGANVLTF TRBD1 TRBJ2-6 TRBV2
CASSTPLRAGDQPQHF - TRBJ1-5 TRBV19
CASRYSGVNGELFF - TRBJ2-2 TRBV4-2
CATGLGTATYEQYF TRBD2 TRBJ2-7 TRBV25-1
CASSLPGAHWEQYF - TRBJ2-7 TRBV21-1
CASSLGASGGAGDTQYF TRBD2 TRBJ2-3 TRBV11-1
CASSEPGQGGTEAFF TRBD1 TRBJ1-1 TRBV10-2
CASSDYVGRINEKLFF - TRBJ1-4 TRBV19
CASNAFDLNEQFF - TRBJ2-1 TRBV19
CASSPTWTDLHGYTF - TRBJ1-2 TRBV7-2
CASSYNREAFF - TRBJ1-1 TRBV6-5
CASSRDPGTASYEQYF TRBD1 TRBJ2-7 TRBV4-1
CASSTLDGSSYEQYF - TRBJ2-7 TRBV18
CASTPDRVGGGYTF TRBD1 TRBJ1-2 TRBV6-5
CASSEQGTGIEAFF TRBD1 TRBJ1-1 TRBV6-5
CASSEVSGQPRSHEQYF - TRBJ2-7 TRBV6-1
CASSGAPDRGEKLFF TRBD1 TRBJ1-4 TRBV5-5
CASSLVLGSSYEQYF - TRBJ2-7 TRBV5-1
CASSLGLAGGRRSSYNEQFF TRBD2 TRBJ2-1 TRBV9
CASSAGTGGDTQYF TRBD1 TRBJ2-3 TRBV7-2